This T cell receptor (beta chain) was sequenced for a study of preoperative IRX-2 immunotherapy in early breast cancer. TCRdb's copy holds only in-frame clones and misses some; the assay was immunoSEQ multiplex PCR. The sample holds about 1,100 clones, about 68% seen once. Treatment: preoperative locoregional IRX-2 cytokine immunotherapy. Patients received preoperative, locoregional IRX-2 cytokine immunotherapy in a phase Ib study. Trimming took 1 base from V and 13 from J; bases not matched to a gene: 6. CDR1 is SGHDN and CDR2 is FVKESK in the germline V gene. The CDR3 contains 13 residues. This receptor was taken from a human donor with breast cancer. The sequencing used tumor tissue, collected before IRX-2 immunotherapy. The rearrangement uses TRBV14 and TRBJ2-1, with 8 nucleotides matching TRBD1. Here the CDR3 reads CASSQVRQGTQFF. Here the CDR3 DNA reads TGTGCCAGCAGCCAAGTTAGACAGGGGACACAGTTCTTC.